This T cell receptor (beta chain) was sequenced during a study of blood T cell repertoires in COVID-19. Study summary: The samples span acute and convalescent COVID-19 from the United States, Italy and Spain.

TCRdb's copy holds only in-frame clones and misses some; the assay was immunoSEQ multiplex PCR. Found here are approximately 150,000 clones, 87% of them singletons; the top ten hold 1% to 1.5%. CDR1 and CDR2 from the germline V gene are MNHEY and SVGEGT. The CDR3 runs to 16 residues. The J segment lost 1 base and the V segment lost 0 bases, leaving 3 bases of the junction unmatched. The chain links TRBV6-2 or TRBV6-3 to TRBJ2-1, with 7 bases that match TRBD2. Sequences were obtained from PBMCs or T cells enriched from blood (not recorded which). The clonotype was recovered from a human donor with acute COVID-19. The donor label of this sample is uncertain. CDR3 sequence reads: CASSYSSGVSYNEQFF. The DNA of the CDR3 is TGTGCCAGCAGTTACTCGAGCGGGGTTTCCTACAATGAGCAGTTCTTC.